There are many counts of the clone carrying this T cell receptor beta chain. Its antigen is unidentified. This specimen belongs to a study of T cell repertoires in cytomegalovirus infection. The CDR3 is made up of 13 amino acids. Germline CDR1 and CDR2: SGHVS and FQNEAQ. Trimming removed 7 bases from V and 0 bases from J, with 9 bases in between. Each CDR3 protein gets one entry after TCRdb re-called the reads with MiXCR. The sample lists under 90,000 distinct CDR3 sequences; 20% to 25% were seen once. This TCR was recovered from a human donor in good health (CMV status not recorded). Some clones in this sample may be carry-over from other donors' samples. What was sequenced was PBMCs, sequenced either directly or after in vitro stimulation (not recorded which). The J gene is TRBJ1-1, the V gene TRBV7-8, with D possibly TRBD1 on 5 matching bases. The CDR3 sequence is CASTEGVNTEAFF. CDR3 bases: TGTGCCAGCACCGAAGGGGTGAACACTGAAGCTTTCTTT.